A selection of T cell receptor beta chains follows, all from one sample in a study of PD-1 blockade in classical Hodgkin lymphoma. Repertoires were generated with immunoSEQ multiplex PCR, while TCRdb's copy carries only in-frame clones and drops some. The table lists approximately 58,000 clones, 80% to 95% of them singletons. Material: peripheral blood mononuclear cells (PBMCs), obtained before the second cycle of nivolumab. The receptors come from a human donor with classical Hodgkin lymphoma. Both conserved end residues are part of each CDR3. Fields, in order: V gene, clone size, D gene, J gene, CDR3 protein, CDR3 DNA. The D gene is left open where the match is weak. Clone size, where shown, is once, few, many, or a class for clones that have expanded.

v_gene: TRBV5-5
abundance: -
d_gene: TRBD2
j_gene: TRBJ2-7
CDR3aa: CATTREGGSYEQYF
CDR3nt: TGTGCCACGACAAGGGAGGGCGGCTCCTACGAGCAGTACTTC

v_gene: TRBV27
abundance: few
d_gene: TRBD1
j_gene: TRBJ2-1
CDR3aa: CASSQGATYNEQFF
CDR3nt: TGTGCCAGCAGCCAGGGGGCCACCTACAATGAGCAGTTCTTC

v_gene: TRBV6-5
abundance: -
d_gene: -
j_gene: TRBJ2-1
CDR3aa: CASSYSGNGDKEQFF
CDR3nt: TGTGCCAGCAGTTACTCGGGAAACGGCGACAAGGAGCAGTTCTTC

v_gene: TRBV9
abundance: -
d_gene: -
j_gene: TRBJ1-1
CDR3aa: CASSATLGTEAFF
CDR3nt: TGTGCCAGCAGCGCGACCCTGGGCACTGAAGCTTTCTTT

v_gene: TRBV7-3
abundance: -
d_gene: -
j_gene: TRBJ2-5
CDR3aa: CASSEAPQETQYF
CDR3nt: TGTGCCAGCAGCGAGGCCCCCCAAGAGACCCAGTACTTC

v_gene: TRBV7-9
abundance: once
d_gene: -
j_gene: TRBJ2-2
CDR3aa: CASSLGQVNTGELFF
CDR3nt: TGTGCCAGCAGCTTAGGACAGGTGAACACCGGGGAGCTGTTTTTT

v_gene: TRBV27
abundance: -
d_gene: TRBD1
j_gene: TRBJ2-1
CDR3aa: CASSQGATYNEQFF
CDR3nt: TGTGCCAGCAGCCAGGGGGCGACCTACAATGAGCAGTTCTTC

v_gene: TRBV6-6
abundance: -
d_gene: -
j_gene: TRBJ2-1
CDR3aa: CASSQGRIAEGEQFF
CDR3nt: TGTGCCAGCAGCCAGGGGAGAATAGCGGAAGGTGAGCAGTTCTTC

v_gene: TRBV29-1
abundance: -
d_gene: TRBD2
j_gene: TRBJ2-3
CDR3aa: CSVEGASGTSTDTQYF
CDR3nt: TGCAGCGTTGAAGGGGCTAGCGGGACTAGCACAGATACGCAGTATTTT

v_gene: TRBV6-5
abundance: -
d_gene: -
j_gene: TRBJ2-5
CDR3aa: CASSYEEAGETQYF
CDR3nt: TGTGCCAGCAGTTACGAGGAGGCGGGAGAGACCCAGTACTTC

v_gene: TRBV6-6
abundance: -
d_gene: -
j_gene: TRBJ2-7
CDR3aa: CASSPRGDEQYF
CDR3nt: TGTGCCAGCAGCCCCCGAGGAGACGAGCAGTACTTC

v_gene: TRBV27
abundance: -
d_gene: -
j_gene: TRBJ2-1
CDR3aa: CASSSAFVGGVYNEQFF
CDR3nt: TGTGCCAGCAGTTCTGCCTTTGTAGGGGGGGTTTACAATGAGCAGTTCTTC

v_gene: TRBV28
abundance: -
d_gene: TRBD2
j_gene: TRBJ2-1
CDR3aa: CASSGGRLLAGGPIYNEQFF
CDR3nt: TGTGCCAGCAGTGGCGGGCGACTACTAGCGGGAGGGCCCATTTACAATGAGCAGTTCTTC

v_gene: TRBV29-1
abundance: -
d_gene: -
j_gene: TRBJ2-3
CDR3aa: CSSDSHTDTQYF
CDR3nt: TGCAGCTCGGACAGTCACACAGATACGCAGTATTTT

v_gene: TRBV6-4
abundance: -
d_gene: TRBD1
j_gene: TRBJ1-5
CDR3aa: CASSSPITNRGFSNQPQHF
CDR3nt: TGTGCCAGCAGTTCCCCGATAACTAACAGGGGCTTTAGCAATCAGCCCCAGCATTTT

v_gene: TRBV12-5
abundance: -
d_gene: -
j_gene: TRBJ2-3
CDR3aa: CASAPSQVTSTDTQYF
CDR3nt: TGTGCTAGTGCCCCAAGTCAGGTTACTAGCACAGATACGCAGTATTTT

v_gene: TRBV5-4
abundance: -
d_gene: -
j_gene: TRBJ2-1
CDR3aa: CASHGQGNYNEQFF
CDR3nt: TGTGCCAGCCACGGGCAGGGCAACTACAATGAGCAGTTCTTC

v_gene: TRBV19
abundance: -
d_gene: -
j_gene: TRBJ2-3
CDR3aa: CASSINFSGRRGDEDTQYF
CDR3nt: TGTGCCAGTAGTATTAACTTTTCGGGTCGGCGGGGAGACGAGGATACGCAGTATTTT

v_gene: TRBV27
abundance: once
d_gene: -
j_gene: TRBJ2-1
CDR3aa: CASSRSGGRTNEQFF
CDR3nt: TGTGCCAGCAGTCGGTCCGGGGGAAGGACGAATGAGCAGTTCTTC

v_gene: TRBV15
abundance: -
d_gene: TRBD1
j_gene: TRBJ1-4
CDR3aa: CATSRDGAGGRTNEKLFF
CDR3nt: TGTGCCACCAGCAGAGATGGGGCAGGGGGCAGGACTAATGAAAAACTGTTTTTT

v_gene: TRBV30
abundance: once
d_gene: -
j_gene: TRBJ1-4
CDR3aa: CAWSVQRNEKLFF
CDR3nt: TGTGCCTGGAGTGTACAACGGAATGAAAAACTGTTTTTT

v_gene: TRBV30
abundance: -
d_gene: TRBD2
j_gene: TRBJ2-5
CDR3aa: CARTLAGVFPETQYF
CDR3nt: TGTGCCCGGACGTTAGCGGGGGTATTTCCTGAGACCCAGTACTTC

v_gene: TRBV2
abundance: once
d_gene: -
j_gene: TRBJ2-5
CDR3aa: CASSEAGGAMETQYF
CDR3nt: TGTGCCAGCAGTGAAGCGGGGGGGGCGATGGAGACCCAGTACTTC

v_gene: TRBV15
abundance: few
d_gene: -
j_gene: TRBJ1-3
CDR3aa: CATSRDYSGNTIYF
CDR3nt: TGTGCCACCAGCAGGGACTACTCTGGAAACACCATATATTTT

v_gene: TRBV19
abundance: -
d_gene: -
j_gene: TRBJ2-3
CDR3aa: CASMARGADTQYF
CDR3nt: TGTGCCAGTATGGCCAGGGGTGCAGATACGCAGTATTTT

v_gene: TRBV11-2
abundance: -
d_gene: -
j_gene: TRBJ2-4
CDR3aa: CASRVGGIQYF
CDR3nt: TGTGCCAGCAGGGTCGGAGGTATTCAGTACTTC

v_gene: TRBV30
abundance: -
d_gene: -
j_gene: TRBJ2-1
CDR3aa: CAWSLLDMSHPEQFF
CDR3nt: TGTGCCTGGAGTCTGTTAGACATGTCGCATCCTGAGCAGTTCTTC

v_gene: TRBV2
abundance: -
d_gene: TRBD2
j_gene: TRBJ2-5
CDR3aa: CASSDEAGQRETQYF
CDR3nt: TGTGCCAGCAGTGATGAAGCGGGGCAGAGGGAGACCCAGTACTTC

v_gene: TRBV5-3
abundance: -
d_gene: -
j_gene: TRBJ1-1
CDR3aa: CARPGTPGVVTEAFF
CDR3nt: TGTGCCAGGCCCGGGACCCCCGGAGTTGTCACTGAAGCTTTCTTT

v_gene: TRBV18
abundance: -
d_gene: TRBD1
j_gene: TRBJ2-7
CDR3aa: CASSQQSGTGNDEQYF
CDR3nt: TGTGCCAGCTCACAACAATCCGGGACAGGAAACGACGAGCAGTACTTC

v_gene: TRBV7-2
abundance: -
d_gene: TRBD2
j_gene: TRBJ2-5
CDR3aa: CASSISGGQETQYF
CDR3nt: TGTGCCAGCAGCATAAGCGGGGGACAAGAGACCCAGTACTTC

v_gene: TRBV7-6
abundance: -
d_gene: TRBD2
j_gene: TRBJ2-5
CDR3aa: CASSSRTSGTQETQYF
CDR3nt: TGTGCCAGCAGCTCACGGACTAGCGGAACACAAGAGACCCAGTACTTC

v_gene: TRBV5-1
abundance: -
d_gene: TRBD1
j_gene: TRBJ1-1
CDR3aa: CASSIGTGGWITNTEAFF
CDR3nt: TGCGCCAGCAGCATAGGGACAGGGGGCTGGATAACGAACACTGAAGCTTTCTTT

v_gene: TRBV28
abundance: -
d_gene: TRBD1
j_gene: TRBJ1-2
CDR3aa: CASVPTTLDKRAGQGLDYGYTF
CDR3nt: TGTGCCAGCGTGCCGACGACCCTCGACAAAAGAGCCGGACAGGGCCTTGACTATGGCTACACCTTC

v_gene: TRBV12-5
abundance: -
d_gene: -
j_gene: TRBJ1-5
CDR3aa: CASGFLTAPGYSNQPQHF
CDR3nt: TGTGCTAGTGGTTTCCTGACAGCCCCTGGTTATAGCAATCAGCCCCAGCATTTT

v_gene: TRBV5-1
abundance: -
d_gene: -
j_gene: TRBJ2-2
CDR3aa: CASSSFPPGTTGELFF
CDR3nt: TGCGCCAGCAGCTCCTTTCCACCAGGGACCACCGGGGAGCTGTTTTTT

v_gene: TRBV29-1
abundance: -
d_gene: -
j_gene: TRBJ1-2
CDR3aa: CSVEDDPRKGYTF
CDR3nt: TGCAGCGTTGAAGACGACCCCCGGAAAGGCTACACCTTC

v_gene: TRBV28
abundance: -
d_gene: -
j_gene: TRBJ1-1
CDR3aa: CASSSVNTEAFF
CDR3nt: TGTGCCAGCAGTTCGGTGAACACTGAAGCTTTCTTT

v_gene: TRBV2
abundance: -
d_gene: -
j_gene: TRBJ2-3
CDR3aa: CASVANTDTQYF
CDR3nt: TGTGCCAGCGTAGCCAACACAGATACGCAGTATTTT

v_gene: TRBV6-6
abundance: once
d_gene: TRBD2
j_gene: TRBJ2-7
CDR3aa: CASTGTSGNSYEQYF
CDR3nt: TGTGCCAGCACTGGGACTAGCGGGAACTCCTACGAGCAGTACTTC

v_gene: TRBV13
abundance: -
d_gene: TRBD1
j_gene: TRBJ2-2
CDR3aa: CASSFSGGGELFF
CDR3nt: TGTGCCAGCAGCTTCTCAGGGGGCGGGGAGCTGTTTTTT

v_gene: TRBV5-1
abundance: -
d_gene: -
j_gene: TRBJ1-1
CDR3aa: CASRNRGLPDTEAFF
CDR3nt: TGCGCCAGCAGAAACCGAGGGTTACCGGACACTGAAGCTTTCTTT

v_gene: TRBV11-2
abundance: -
d_gene: TRBD1
j_gene: TRBJ2-3
CDR3aa: CASSLNRDRGTDTQYF
CDR3nt: TGTGCCAGCAGCCTCAACCGGGACAGGGGAACAGATACGCAGTATTTT

v_gene: TRBV9
abundance: -
d_gene: TRBD1
j_gene: TRBJ2-7
CDR3aa: CASSVTGTGAEQYF
CDR3nt: TGTGCCAGCAGCGTAACCGGGACAGGGGCCGAGCAGTACTTC

v_gene: TRBV4-3
abundance: once
d_gene: -
j_gene: TRBJ1-5
CDR3aa: CASSQDPPGRNNQPQHF
CDR3nt: TGCGCCAGCAGCCAAGATCCCCCAGGGAGGAACAATCAGCCCCAGCATTTT

v_gene: TRBV6-1
abundance: few
d_gene: -
j_gene: TRBJ1-5
CDR3aa: CASSDYGGRVDQPQHF
CDR3nt: TGTGCCAGCAGTGATTATGGGGGTCGTGTGGATCAGCCCCAGCATTTT

v_gene: TRBV6-5
abundance: -
d_gene: -
j_gene: TRBJ2-7
CDR3aa: CASGWTGSYEQYF
CDR3nt: TGTGCCAGCGGCTGGACGGGTTCCTACGAGCAGTACTTC

v_gene: TRBV7-9
abundance: -
d_gene: TRBD2
j_gene: TRBJ2-7
CDR3aa: CASSPSGNSYEQYF
CDR3nt: TGTGCCAGCAGCCCTAGCGGGAACTCCTACGAGCAGTACTTC

v_gene: TRBV27
abundance: -
d_gene: -
j_gene: TRBJ2-3
CDR3aa: CASSLERPTDTQYF
CDR3nt: TGTGCCAGCAGTTTAGAACGACCCACAGATACGCAGTATTTT

v_gene: TRBV4-1
abundance: -
d_gene: -
j_gene: TRBJ2-7
CDR3aa: CASSHQGPSYEQYF
CDR3nt: TGCGCCAGCAGCCATCAGGGGCCATCCTACGAGCAGTACTTC

v_gene: TRBV28
abundance: once
d_gene: TRBD1
j_gene: TRBJ1-4
CDR3aa: CASSLSEGAWGNEKLFF
CDR3nt: TGTGCCAGCAGTTTAAGCGAGGGGGCATGGGGAAATGAAAAACTGTTTTTT

v_gene: TRBV28
abundance: -
d_gene: TRBD2
j_gene: TRBJ2-3
CDR3aa: CASSFGGGITDTQYF
CDR3nt: TGTGCCAGCAGTTTTGGCGGGGGGATTACAGATACGCAGTATTTT